Shown below are 26 T cell receptor beta chains from a single sample sequenced in a study of Graves' ophthalmopathy and Graves' hyperthyroidism. Amplification from RNA transcripts yielded the TCR beta CDR3 regions. The library came from an HTBI-primed first-round RT-PCR and a second-round multiplex PCR. In TCRdb, the multiplex PCR reads were re-called with MiXCR into one record per CDR3 protein. The table shows 900,000 to 1,200,000 distinct CDR3 sequences, with 35% to 40% occurring only once. Sequencing input: peripheral blood or thyroid tissue (not recorded which). The receptors shown here come from an adult man with Graves' hyperthyroidism.

The table lists this clonotype with many counts. This chain joins TRBV7-6 and TRBJ1-3, with 7 positions matching TRBD1. V shed 2 bases, J shed 2 bases, and the junction held 6 bases outside the gene matches. Germline CDR1 reads SGHVS; CDR2 reads FNYEAQ. The CDR3 consists of 16 residues. The CDR3 coding sequence is TGTGCCAGCAGCTTAAACCCGCAGGGGGCTGGAAACACCATATATTTT. Amino acids: CASSLNPQGAGNTIYF.

The chain couples TRBV5-1 to TRBJ1-2; possible D gene TRBD1, 5 bases. Trimming removed 4 bases from V and 6 bases from J, with 16 bases in between. Looked up from germline, CDR1 is SGHRS and CDR2 is YFSETQ. CDR3 size: 14 residues. The DNA of the CDR3 is TGCGCCAGCAGCGGGACTAGCGGGGACCATGGCTACACCTTC. Protein product: CASSGTSGDHGYTF.

This clonotype was observed a handful of times. The CDR3 protein is CASSYSDRGNTEAFF. CDR3 bases: TGTGCCAGCAGTTACTCGGACAGGGGGAACACTGAAGCTTTCTTT. This rearrangement joins TRBV6-5 to TRBJ1-1, with TRBD1 identical over 9 bases. The ends lost 0 bases at V and 1 base at J; junction bases unmatched: 0. The germline V gene encodes CDR1 MNHEY and CDR2 SVGAGI. This CDR3 has 15 amino acids.

This clonotype has a single count. The chain couples TRBV15 to TRBJ1-5; D remains ambiguous. V gave up 5 bases and J gave up 5 bases, with 16 bases separating them. Germline CDR1 and CDR2: LNHNV and YYDKDF (reference sequence). This CDR3 is built from 15 residues. The chain's CDR3 is CATSQDGVFHQPQHF. CDR3 DNA sequence: TGTGCCACCAGCCAGGATGGGGTTTTTCATCAGCCCCAGCATTTT.

This clonotype was counted many times. The chain uses TRBV24-1 and TRBJ1-5, with a weak D call TRBD1 (6 bases). The V end lost 4 bases, the J end lost 7 bases, and 13 bases lay between the germline ends. Germline CDR1 and CDR2: KGHDR and SFDVKD. CDR3 size: 14 residues. The CDR3 DNA reads TGTGCCACCAGTGAAACAGGGTTTCAGCAGCCCCAGCATTTT. It codes for CATSETGFQQPQHF.

This clonotype appeared a few times. The J gene is TRBJ1-3, the V gene TRBV7-2, with 7 bases matching TRBD1. V trimming: 6 bases; J trimming: 0 bases; junction bases outside the gene matches: 11. CDR1 SGHTA and CDR2 FQGNSA come from the germline V gene. The CDR3 consists of 17 residues. As DNA, the CDR3 is TGTGCCAGCAGTTCATACTCAGGGGGTTACTCTGGAAACACCATATATTTT. It yields the protein CASSSYSGGYSGNTIYF.

This clonotype showed up many times. This chain uses TRBV29-1 with TRBJ2-7; 10 nucleotides agree with TRBD1. The germline CDR1 and CDR2 sequences are SQVTM and ANQGSEA. V trimming: 4 bases; J trimming: 8 bases; junction bases outside the gene matches: 11. The CDR3 spans 14 residues. CDR3 nucleotides: TGCAGCGTTGTGGCCCAGGGACAGGGGTTGAAGCAGTACTTC. As protein: CSVVAQGQGLKQYF.

This clonotype was counted many times. The V call is TRBV7-2, the J call TRBJ1-1; D is perhaps TRBD1 (5 bases). V lost 1 base and J 0 bases, leaving 9 bases between the germline ends. The germline gives CDR1 SGHTA, CDR2 FQGNSA. The CDR3 is 15 residues long. This CDR3 is CASSLVAGLNTEAFF. The CDR3 nucleotides are TGTGCCAGCAGCTTAGTTGCGGGGCTGAACACTGAAGCTTTCTTT. Full variable domain (outside the CDR3, taken from reference TRBV7-2 and TRBJ1-1): GAGVSQSPSNKVTEKGKDVELRCDPISGHTALYWYRQSLGQGLEFLIYFQGNSAPDKSGLPSDRFSAERTGGSVSTLTIQRTQQEDSAVYLCASSLVAGLNTEAFFGQGTRLTVV.

This clonotype was recorded at least ten times. The chain is built from TRBV19 and TRBJ1-5; TRBD1 is a possible D gene (6 bases). The V and J ends lost 5 bases and 10 bases respectively, with 24 bases between them. Germline lookup yields CDR1 LNHDA and CDR2 SQIVND (reference sequence). The CDR3 extends over 16 amino acids. The CDR3 DNA sequence: TGTGCCAGTAGTCTTACCTTTACTGGACTGGGACAACCCCAGCATTTT. It codes for CASSLTFTGLGQPQHF.

This clonotype has just a few counts. The chain uses TRBV25-1 and TRBJ1-2; a weak D match, TRBD1 (5 bases). From germline, CDR1 is MGHDK and CDR2 SYGVNS. CDR3 length: 15 residues. V was clipped by 8 bases and J by 6 bases, with 22 bases between them. The CDR3 is CASYPTSGGEDGYTF. For the CDR3, the DNA is TGTGCCAGCTATCCAACTAGCGGGGGAGAGGATGGCTACACCTTC.

At least ten counts were recorded for this clonotype. This CDR3 reads CASSLEQGVSNQPQHF. The CDR3 DNA sequence: TGTGCCAGCAGCTTGGAGCAGGGTGTGAGCAATCAGCCCCAGCATTTT. The chain joins TRBV5-8 to TRBJ1-5; tentatively, D is TRBD1 (5 bases). Trimming removed 0 bases from V and 1 base from J, with 11 bases in between. Germline V lookup: CDR1 SGHTS, CDR2 YDEGEE. The length of the CDR3 is 16 residues. The variable domain in full, completed from reference TRBV5-8 and TRBJ1-5, reads EAGVTQSPTHLIKTRGQQATLRCSPISGHTSVYWYQQALGLGLQFLLWYDEGEERNRGNFPPRFSGRQFPNYSSELNVNALELEDSALYLCASSLEQGVSNQPQHFGDGTRLSIL.

This clonotype was seen repeatedly, ten times or more. CDR3 in amino acids: CASIKTETDAYGYTF. CDR3 nucleotide sequence: TGTGCCAGTATTAAAACAGAGACAGACGCCTATGGCTACACCTTC. The V and J genes are TRBV2 and TRBJ1-2, with D possibly TRBD1 on 5 matching bases. With 9 bases removed from V and 4 bases from J, the gap between germline ends came to 21 bases. Per the germline V gene, CDR1 is SNHLY and CDR2 is FYNNEI. The CDR3 is made up of 15 amino acids.

This clonotype was seen repeatedly, ten times or more. This chain links TRBV29-1 with TRBJ1-2; 11 positions match TRBD1. CDR3 length equals 15 residues. Trimming took 2 bases from V and 4 from J; bases not matched to a gene: 6. CDR1 is SQVTM and CDR2 is ANQGSEA in the germline V gene. In nucleotides, the CDR3 is TGCAGCGTTGAATTTTGGACAGGGGGCGGCTATGGCTACACCTTC. Its protein product is CSVEFWTGGGYGYTF.

This chain links TRBV30 with TRBJ1-1; no firm D call. The CDR3 spans 12 residues. V gave up 1 base and J gave up 6 bases, with 9 bases separating them. Germline-derived CDR1 and CDR2 are GTSNPN and SVGIG (reference sequence). The CDR3 loop is CAWSAPGAEAFF. For the CDR3, the DNA is TGTGCCTGGAGTGCCCCCGGGGCTGAAGCTTTCTTT. Full variable domain (rest looked up from reference TRBV30 and TRBJ1-1): SQTIHQWPATLVQPVGSPLSLECTVEGTSNPNLYWYRQAAGRGLQLLFYSVGIGQISSEVPQNLSASRPQDRQFILSSKKLLLSDSGFYLCAWSAPGAEAFFGQGTRLTVV.

This clonotype came up a few times. The chain has TRBV4-3 and TRBJ1-4; 9 bases fit TRBD1. Germline assignment: CDR1 LGHNA and CDR2 YSLEER. The length of the CDR3 is 15 residues. The V gene end was trimmed by 6 bases and the J gene end by 0 bases; junction bases not matched to a gene: 2. The CDR3 DNA follows: TGCGCCAGCAGGGACAGGGGAGCAACTAATGAAAAACTGTTTTTT. As protein: CASRDRGATNEKLFF.

In the case of this clonotype: This may be a read error, as it is one base from a much larger clone. CDR3 protein: CASSYSGYQETQYF. The CDR3 nucleotides read TGTGCCAGCAGTTACTCAGGGTACCAAGAGACCCAGTACTTC. The genes are TRBV7-2 and TRBJ2-5, with D possibly TRBD1 on 5 matching bases. The germline CDR1 and CDR2 sequences are SGHTA and FQGNSA. CDR3 length: 14 amino acids. V was pared by 6 bases and J by 0 bases, with 11 bases between.

This clonotype occurred many times. The gene calls are TRBV2 and TRBJ1-5, with TRBD1 as a possible D gene (5 bases). Per germline, CDR1 SNHLY and CDR2 FYNNEI. CDR3 length equals 14 residues. With 6 bases removed from V and 4 bases from J, the gap between germline ends came to 13 bases. The CDR3 spells CASSLLRDNQPQHF. In DNA, the CDR3 is TGTGCCAGCAGCCTGCTCAGGGATAATCAGCCCCAGCATTTT. Variable domain in full (rest from reference TRBV2 and TRBJ1-5): EPEVTQTPSHQVTQMGQEVILRCVPISNHLYFYWYRQILGQKVEFLVSFYNNEISEKSEIFDDQFSVERPDGSNFTLKIRSTKLEDSAMYFCASSLLRDNQPQHFGDGTRLSIL.

A few counts support this clonotype. The J gene is TRBJ1-1, the V gene TRBV5-8; perhaps TRBD1 as D (5 bases). The germline V gene encodes CDR1 SGHTS and CDR2 YDEGEE. V gave up 0 bases and J gave up 1 base, with 10 bases separating them. The CDR3 loop spans 15 amino acids. This CDR3 reads CASSLVAQGNTEAFF. CDR3 DNA: TGTGCCAGCAGCTTGGTAGCCCAGGGGAACACTGAAGCTTTCTTT.

This clonotype was detected ten times or more. The chain couples TRBV5-8 to TRBJ1-2, with 9 bases identical to TRBD1. Germline CDR1 and CDR2: SGHTS and YDEGEE. J gave up 6 bases and V 5 bases, and 5 bases lay outside the gene matches. The CDR3 length is 13 residues. CDR3 bases: TGTGCCAGCAGAGACAGGGGGACGGATGGCTACACCTTC. Amino acid sequence: CASRDRGTDGYTF.

This clonotype was detected ten times or more. V usage is TRBV29-1 and J usage is TRBJ2-7; D not certain. The CDR3 totals 12 residues. With 6 bases removed from V and 6 bases from J, the gap between germline ends came to 15 bases. Germline assignment: CDR1 SQVTM and CDR2 ANQGSEA. CDR3 sequence: CSVKPASSEQYF. CDR3 coding DNA: TGCAGCGTCAAACCGGCTAGTTCCGAGCAGTACTTC.

Concerning this clonotype: Because the CDR3 is missing its conserved closing phenylalanine or tryptophan, this is likely a read error. The DNA is left out, because the CDR3 cannot be placed on it with certainty; the CDR3 is given as TCRdb lists it. The CDR3 protein is CASSFFDRANT. J is TRBJ2-5 and V is TRBV7-9; the table assigns TRBD1, which was not confirmed against the DNA. The CDR3 totals 11 residues, both ends included. CDR1 and CDR2 from the germline V gene are SEHNR and FQNEAQ (reference sequence).

On this clonotype itself: A read error may account for a junction end that differs from germline. This chain uses TRBV5-5 with TRBJ2-7, with D possibly being TRBD1 (6 bases). This CDR3 comprises 15 residues. Germline CDR1 and CDR2: SGHKS and YYEKEE (reference sequence). The chain's CDR3 is CASSLAQGQLYEQYF. For the CDR3, the DNA is TGCGCCAGCAGCTTGGCCCAGGGACAATTATACGAGCAGTACTTC.

This chain links TRBV11-1 with TRBJ2-5, with TRBD2 matching over 7 bases. Unmatched junction bases numbered 17, after V lost 5 bases and J lost 5 bases. Per the germline V gene, CDR1 is SGHAT and CDR2 is FQDESV (reference sequence). This CDR3 is built from 17 residues. The CDR3 bases are TGTGCCAGCAGCGTTGATCCCGGTTGGGGGGGAAAGGAGACCCAGTACTTC. Protein sequence: CASSVDPGWGGKETQYF.

This clonotype was detected ten times or more. The chain couples TRBV4-3 to TRBJ1-5, with D perhaps matching TRBD1 (5 bases). The CDR3 contains 13 residues. Trimming removed 4 bases from V and 6 bases from J, with 10 bases in between. Germline-derived CDR1 and CDR2 are LGHNA and YSLEER. The chain's CDR3 is CASSPTGGQPQHF. Written as DNA, the CDR3 is TGCGCCAGCAGCCCTACTGGGGGTCAGCCCCAGCATTTT.

On this clonotype: This sequence may be a read error, since a much larger clone differs from it by one base. J is TRBJ2-7 and V is TRBV12-3 or TRBV12-4; D unclear. This CDR3 is 12 amino acids long. The CDR3 spells CARSLESNEQYF. The CDR3 DNA follows: TGTGCCCGCAGTTTAGAGTCCAACGAGCAGTACTTC.

V usage is TRBV4-1 and J usage is TRBJ2-2; TRBD1 or TRBD2 may be the D gene (5 bases each). From germline, CDR1 is MGHRA and CDR2 YSYEKL. V dropped 0 bases and J dropped 1 base, with 9 bases sitting between them. This CDR3 has 16 amino acids. For the CDR3, the DNA is TGCGCCAGCAGCCAAGATGGGGGAAGGAACACCGGGGAGCTGTTTTTT. The encoded protein is CASSQDGGRNTGELFF.